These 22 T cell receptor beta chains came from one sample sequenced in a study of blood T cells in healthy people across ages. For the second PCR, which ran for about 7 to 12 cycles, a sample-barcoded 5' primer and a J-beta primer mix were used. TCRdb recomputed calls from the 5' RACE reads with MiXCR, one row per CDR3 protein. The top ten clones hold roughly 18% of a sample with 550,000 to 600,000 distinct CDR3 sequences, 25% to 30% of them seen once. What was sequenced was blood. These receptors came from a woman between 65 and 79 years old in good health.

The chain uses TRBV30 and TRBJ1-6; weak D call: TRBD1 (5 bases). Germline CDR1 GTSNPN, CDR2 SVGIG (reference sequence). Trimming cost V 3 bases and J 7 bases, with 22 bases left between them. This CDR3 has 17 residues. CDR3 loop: CAWRDGAANLLNSPLHF. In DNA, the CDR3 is TGTGCCTGGAGGGATGGGGCAGCGAATCTTCTAAATTCACCCCTCCACTTT.

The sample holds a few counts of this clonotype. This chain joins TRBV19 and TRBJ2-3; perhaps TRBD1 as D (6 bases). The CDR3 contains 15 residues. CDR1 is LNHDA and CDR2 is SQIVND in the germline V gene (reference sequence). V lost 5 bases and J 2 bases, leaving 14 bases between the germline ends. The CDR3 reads CASSPNYRVTDTQYF. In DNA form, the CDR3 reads TGTGCCAGTAGTCCAAACTACAGGGTCACAGATACGCAGTATTTT.

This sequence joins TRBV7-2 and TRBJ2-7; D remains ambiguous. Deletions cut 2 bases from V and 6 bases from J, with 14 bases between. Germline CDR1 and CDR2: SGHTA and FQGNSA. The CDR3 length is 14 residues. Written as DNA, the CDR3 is TGTGCCAGCAGCTTAAGGATGGGCGGAACCGAGCAGTACTTC. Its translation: CASSLRMGGTEQYF. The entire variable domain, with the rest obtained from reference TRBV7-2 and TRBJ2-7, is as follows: GAGVSQSPSNKVTEKGKDVELRCDPISGHTALYWYRQSLGQGLEFLIYFQGNSAPDKSGLPSDRFSAERTGGSVSTLTIQRTQQEDSAVYLCASSLRMGGTEQYFGPGTRLTVT.

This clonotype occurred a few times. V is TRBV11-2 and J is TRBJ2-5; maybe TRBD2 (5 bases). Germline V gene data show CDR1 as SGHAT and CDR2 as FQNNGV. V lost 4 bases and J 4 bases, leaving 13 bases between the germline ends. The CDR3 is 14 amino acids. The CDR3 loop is CASSSQRSGETQYF. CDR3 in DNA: TGTGCCAGCAGCTCGCAAAGGAGCGGAGAGACCCAGTACTTC.

The CDR3 sequence: CASRPLTGSLSDTQYF. Written as DNA, the CDR3 is TGCGCCAGCAGGCCTCTCACAGGGAGTCTCTCAGATACGCAGTATTTT. V and J are TRBV5-1 and TRBJ2-3; tentative D call: TRBD1 (6 bases). Trimming pared 5 bases from V and 4 bases from J, leaving 20 bases between. CDR1 and CDR2 from the germline V gene are SGHRS and YFSETQ. The CDR3 has 16 residues.

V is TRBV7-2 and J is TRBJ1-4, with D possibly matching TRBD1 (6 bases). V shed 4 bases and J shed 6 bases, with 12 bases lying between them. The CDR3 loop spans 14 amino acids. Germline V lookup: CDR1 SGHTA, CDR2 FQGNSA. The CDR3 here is CASSSTRQDEKLFF. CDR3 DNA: TGTGCCAGCAGCTCAACAAGACAGGATGAAAAACTGTTTTTT. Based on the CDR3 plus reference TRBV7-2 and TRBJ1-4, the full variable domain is GAGVSQSPSNKVTEKGKDVELRCDPISGHTALYWYRQSLGQGLEFLIYFQGNSAPDKSGLPSDRFSAERTGGSVSTLTIQRTQQEDSAVYLCASSSTRQDEKLFFGSGTQLSVL.

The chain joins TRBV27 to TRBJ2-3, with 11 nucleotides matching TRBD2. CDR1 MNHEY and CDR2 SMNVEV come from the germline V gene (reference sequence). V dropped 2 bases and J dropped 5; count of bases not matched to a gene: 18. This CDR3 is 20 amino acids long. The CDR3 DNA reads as TGTGCCAGCAGTTTACGGAATAGCGGGGGGGCCTCTCCGGTCCAAGATACGCAGTATTTT. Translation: CASSLRNSGGASPVQDTQYF.

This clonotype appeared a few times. In DNA, the CDR3 is TGTGCCAGCAGCTTCGGGACAGGGCGGGGGACCATATATTTT. It codes for CASSFGTGRGTIYF. The chain combines TRBV5-5 with TRBJ1-3, with TRBD1 identical over 9 bases. V dropped 2 bases and J dropped 10; count of bases not matched to a gene: 7. This CDR3 spans 14 amino acids. Germline V gene lookup returns CDR1 SGHKS and CDR2 YYEKEE (reference sequence).

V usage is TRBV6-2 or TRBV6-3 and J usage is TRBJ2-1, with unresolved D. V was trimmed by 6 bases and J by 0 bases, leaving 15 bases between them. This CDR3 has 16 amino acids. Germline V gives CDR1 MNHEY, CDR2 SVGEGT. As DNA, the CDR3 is TGTGCCAGCAGCCCCCGCCCCACGAGCTCCTACAATGAGCAGTTCTTC. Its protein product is CASSPRPTSSYNEQFF.

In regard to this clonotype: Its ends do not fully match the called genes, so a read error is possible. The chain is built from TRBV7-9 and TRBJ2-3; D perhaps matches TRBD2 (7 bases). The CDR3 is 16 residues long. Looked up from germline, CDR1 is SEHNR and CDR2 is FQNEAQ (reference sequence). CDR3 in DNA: TGTGCCAGCAGCCTTCGGACTGGCGGGGGCACAGATGCGCAGTATTTT. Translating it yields CASSLRTGGGTDAQYF.

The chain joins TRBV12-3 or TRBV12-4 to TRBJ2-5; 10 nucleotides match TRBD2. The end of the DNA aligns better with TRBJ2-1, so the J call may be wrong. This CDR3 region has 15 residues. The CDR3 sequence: CASSPSGGAYREQFF. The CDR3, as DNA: TGTGCCAGCAGTCCCAGCGGGGGGGCCTACCGAGAGCAGTTCTTC.

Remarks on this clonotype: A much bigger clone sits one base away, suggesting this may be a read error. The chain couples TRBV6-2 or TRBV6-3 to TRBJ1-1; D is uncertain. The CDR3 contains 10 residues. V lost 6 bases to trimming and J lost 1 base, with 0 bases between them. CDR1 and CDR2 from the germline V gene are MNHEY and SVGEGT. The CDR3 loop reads CASRNTEAFF. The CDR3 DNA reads TGTGCCAGCAGGAACACTGAAGCTTTCTTT.

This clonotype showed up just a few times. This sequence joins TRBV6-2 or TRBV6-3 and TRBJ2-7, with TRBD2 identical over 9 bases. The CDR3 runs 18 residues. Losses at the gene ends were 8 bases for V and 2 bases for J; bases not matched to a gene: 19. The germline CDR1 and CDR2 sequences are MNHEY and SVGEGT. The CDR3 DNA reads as TGTGCCAGCGGACTAGCGACTAGCGGAAGTGCTTGGACCTACGAGCAGTACTTC. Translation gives CASGLATSGSAWTYEQYF.

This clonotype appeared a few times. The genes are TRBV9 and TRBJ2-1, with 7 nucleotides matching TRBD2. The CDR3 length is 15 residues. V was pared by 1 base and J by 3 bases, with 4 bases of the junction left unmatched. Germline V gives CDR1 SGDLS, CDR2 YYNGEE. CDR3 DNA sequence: TGTGCCAGCAGCGTAATGGGGGGGGGCTACAATGAGCAGTTCTTC. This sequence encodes CASSVMGGGYNEQFF. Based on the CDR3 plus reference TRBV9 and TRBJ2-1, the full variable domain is DSGVTQTPKHLITATGQRVTLRCSPRSGDLSVYWYQQSLDQGLQFLIQYYNGEERAKGNILERFSAQQFPDLHSELNLSSLELGDSALYFCASSVMGGGYNEQFFGPGTRLTVL.

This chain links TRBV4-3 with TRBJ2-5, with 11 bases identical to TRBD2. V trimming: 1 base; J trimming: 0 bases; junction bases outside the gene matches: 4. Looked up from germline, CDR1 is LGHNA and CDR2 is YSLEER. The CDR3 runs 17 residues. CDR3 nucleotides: TGCGCCAGCAGCCAAGGACTAGCGGGGAGGTACCAAGAGACCCAGTACTTC. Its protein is CASSQGLAGRYQETQYF.

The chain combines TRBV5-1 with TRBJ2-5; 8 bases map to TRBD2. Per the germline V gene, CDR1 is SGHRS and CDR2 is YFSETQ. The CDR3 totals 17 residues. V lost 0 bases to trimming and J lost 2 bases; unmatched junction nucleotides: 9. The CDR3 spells CASSLGGKRGNQETQYF. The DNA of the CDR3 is TGCGCCAGCAGCTTGGGGGGAAAGCGGGGGAATCAAGAGACCCAGTACTTC.

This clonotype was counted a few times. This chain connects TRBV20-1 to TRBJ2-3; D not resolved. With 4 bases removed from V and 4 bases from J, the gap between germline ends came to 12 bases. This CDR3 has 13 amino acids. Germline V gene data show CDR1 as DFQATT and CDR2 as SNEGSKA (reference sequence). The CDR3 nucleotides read TGCAGTGCTATGAAAACGCAGTCAGATACGCAGTATTTT. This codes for CSAMKTQSDTQYF.

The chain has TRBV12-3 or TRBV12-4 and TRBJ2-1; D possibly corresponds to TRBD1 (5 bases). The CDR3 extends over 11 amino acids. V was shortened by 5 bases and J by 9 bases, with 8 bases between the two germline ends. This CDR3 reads CASSQGTEQFF. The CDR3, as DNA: TGTGCCAGCAGTCAGGGTACTGAGCAGTTCTTC.

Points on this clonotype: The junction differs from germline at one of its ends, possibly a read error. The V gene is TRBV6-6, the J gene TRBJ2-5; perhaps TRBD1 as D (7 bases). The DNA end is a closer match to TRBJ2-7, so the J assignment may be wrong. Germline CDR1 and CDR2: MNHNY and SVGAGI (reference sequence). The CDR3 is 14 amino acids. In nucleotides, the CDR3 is TGTGCCTGCAGGGGGGACGGTCCCCTCTACGAGCAGTACTTC. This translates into CACRGDGPLYEQYF.

The CDR3 here is CSARGRTGSQETQYF. The CDR3 bases are TGCAGTGCTAGAGGGAGGACAGGGAGCCAAGAGACCCAGTACTTC. The V gene is TRBV20-1, the J gene TRBJ2-5; 8 bases agree with TRBD1. The CDR3 loop spans 15 amino acids. V was pared by 1 base and J by 1 base, with 5 bases of the junction left unmatched. Per the germline V gene, CDR1 is DFQATT and CDR2 is SNEGSKA (reference sequence).

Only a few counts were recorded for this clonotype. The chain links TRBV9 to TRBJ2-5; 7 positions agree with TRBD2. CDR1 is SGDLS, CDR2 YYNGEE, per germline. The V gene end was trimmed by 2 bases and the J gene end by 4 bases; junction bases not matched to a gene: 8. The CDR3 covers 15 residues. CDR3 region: CASSVERGVSETQYF. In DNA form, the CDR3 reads TGTGCCAGCAGCGTGGAGCGGGGCGTCTCAGAGACCCAGTACTTC.

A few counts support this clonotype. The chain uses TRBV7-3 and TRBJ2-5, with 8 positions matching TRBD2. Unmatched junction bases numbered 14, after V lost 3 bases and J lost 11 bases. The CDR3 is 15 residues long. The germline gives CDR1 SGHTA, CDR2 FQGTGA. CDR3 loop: CASSFRPSGGESQYF. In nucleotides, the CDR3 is TGTGCCAGCAGCTTTCGTCCGAGCGGGGGCGAATCGCAGTACTTC.